This TCR beta chain was sequenced in a study of cytomegalovirus exposure and HLA in healthy donors (dated by TCRdb to about 2017). For the wider study: According to an earlier analysis of several hundred of the donors, some 180 million T cells yielded 120 million or so unique TCR beta sequences and 276 Gb of sequence data. Around 300 gigabases of sequencing data and around 87 million unique TCR sequences were included in an early release covering roughly 600 HLA-typed donors. To decide whether each TCR beta V gene segment behaved as functional or pseudogenic, an earlier analysis of 587 of the donors relied on high-throughput TCR beta sequencing. All discovery cohort repertoires had been generated using a single sequencing platform. Rather than drawing on any new phenotypic data, the later analysis identified candidate immune exposures from TCR beta sequences and the way those sequences occurred across donors. Of the roughly 430 genotyped donors, approximately 80% fell in the genetic ancestry cluster associated with self-reported Caucasian donors. Besides the first cohort of roughly 700 subjects, a separate validation cohort made up of 120 different subjects was used. Among some 400 genotyped donors of the cohort, an average of approximately 240,000 unique TCR beta nucleotide sequences was sequenced per donor, of which roughly 18% were non-productive. Using immunosequencing, the study profiled T cell repertoires from 500 to 800 subjects and related those repertoires to cytomegalovirus serostatus. Several DR-DQ haplotypes were handled as single units for association and clustering, since linkage in the cohort was strong. HLA typing covered class I and class II loci at four-digit resolution. A later genetic analysis took genome-wide SNP genotypes for about three fifths of the 666 donors and used that subset as a discovery cohort. The study aimed to test whether signatures of past pathogen exposure could be identified by cataloging public T cell receptors. High-throughput TCR immunosequencing, statistical association of individual TCRs with disease status, and machine learning were combined to predict cytomegalovirus infection status. Donor age, sex, ethnicity and CMV serostatus were compiled alongside the repertoire data. To study patterns of TCR occurrence, a later analysis re-analyzed previously published TCR beta repertoires from more than 550 donors and added high-resolution HLA genotyping. Typing coverage varied by locus: about 629-640 donors for A, B, C, DRB1 and DQB1; approximately 500 for DQA1; nearly 610 for DPA1; 450 to 480 for DPB1.

At the junction V is shortened by 5 bases and J by 13 bases; bases outside the gene matches: 7. The CDR3 spans 13 residues, from the cysteine through the phenylalanine. The DNA shown is the 39-base CDR3, in frame from base 1. From the germline V gene, CDR1 is MDHEN and CDR2 is SYDVKM. The method behind the library was the immunoSEQ multiplex PCR assay. For the multiplex PCR, a mixture combining 60 forward primers for TCR Vbeta segments and 13 reverse primers for TCR Jbeta segments was used. Amplification of the CDR3 region of rearranged TCR beta genes was performed with a multiplex PCR assay on genomic DNA. Amplified TCR beta libraries were sequenced as 87-base-pair reads on the Illumina HiSeq System. The authors' pipeline ran thus. Across the 666 repertoires, a later analysis counted 80 million or so unique TCR beta chains, roughly 11 million of which were shared by at least two donors. Raw reads were error-corrected and collapsed into unique sequences with a nearest-neighbor algorithm that merged closely related sequences to remove PCR and sequencing errors. V, D and J gene segments were assigned by aligning CDR3 sequences to IMGT reference sequences. Each retained sequence needed at least a six-nucleotide match to both a V gene segment and a J gene segment. Rearrangements were classified as productive when the CDR3 lacked stop codons and remained in frame with V and J, and all other rearrangements were classified as non-productive. CDR3 was defined according to IMGT convention as the region running from the second conserved V-encoded cysteine to the conserved J-encoded phenylalanine. In an earlier analysis of around 600 of the donors, sequences lacking an unambiguous match to a single V gene segment were excluded. In an earlier analysis of almost 600 of the donors, a V segment was called functional when productive rearrangements were above 56.7%, and segregating when the standard deviation between donors exceeded 5%. A statistical classification framework was built to diagnose cytomegalovirus status from the catalog of TCR beta chain sequences. V and J gene assignment, in a later analysis, came from comparing TCR nucleotide sequences with IMGT/GENE-DB human TR gene sequences. The TCRdist pipeline was used in a later analysis to assign CDR3 sequences and most-parsimonious VDJ recombination scenarios. In a later analysis, each TCR beta chain was defined by its CDR3 amino acid sequence together with its V-gene family, and reads lacking a unique V-gene family were excluded. A later analysis removed over 500 highly shared, low-generation-probability nucleotide sequences to deal with suspected cross-contamination and a sequencing artifact. In a later analysis, a clonal expansion index for each public chain was calculated from normalized within-repertoire ranks of inferred template counts. In a later analysis, generation probabilities were computed with a VDJ recombination model fitted to out-of-frame rearrangements, and the resulting probabilities were checked against IGoR. In a later analysis, TCR-TCR, TCR-HLA and TCR-CMV co-occurrence was scored with hypergeometric tests, and a repertoire-size bias correction was applied to TCR pairs. To estimate false discovery rates, a later analysis permuted the HLA or CMV assignments 20 times. In a later analysis, co-occurring TCRs were grouped with DBSCAN, and TCRdist sequence similarity was added when clustering was performed within HLA-allele-positive subsets. For co-occurrence clustering, repertoires with fewer than 30,000 or more than 120,000 public chains were excluded, along with several repertoires with anomalous nucleotide sharing. TCRdb took this table from immuneACCESS and kept in-frame rearrangements with V and J called. Such tables lack part of the clones; where checked against another copy, unresolved V genes explain under half of the gap, and the rest is unexplained. V and J calls and clone size follow that table, whereas D and trimming were derived from the DNA. This sample lists about 130,000 clones; 60% to 80% were detected once. The top ten clonotypes cover 2% to 2.5% of the sample.

Details on this clone: This receptor's antigen is unknown. Base qualities are not at hand, and no much larger clone is one base apart.

The cohort comprised fewer than 750 healthy bone marrow donors. At the time of sampling, all cohort members were nominally healthy, though unrecorded immune exposures were likely present. The donor tested CMV seronegative, placing the donor among the 352 seronegative members of the cohort. Each donor provided a peripheral blood sample, and peripheral blood mononuclear cells were used for TCR beta sequencing. Genomic DNA was extracted from the blood cell samples with the Qiagen DNeasy Blood Extraction Kit. Overall study outcomes, separate from this receptor: Cytomegalovirus status was reported to be diagnosed by the classifier with high specificity and sensitivity in both the original and validation cohorts. Across donors, most TCR sequences were observed very rarely, whereas some public TCRs were present in many individuals. V-gene and J-gene trimming of TCR beta chains was associated with a missense DCLRE1C variant in a later genetic analysis, and the association was replicated in an independent cohort. Because HLA typing was missing for some donors at each locus, association tests included only the typed subset. In a later genetic analysis, fewer N-insertions in productive TCRs were reported among donors in an Asian-associated ancestry cluster than the roughly 700-donor mean. Linkage disequilibrium might explain the correlated functional status among segregating V segments, but an unknown experimental factor could not be ruled out. At a false discovery rate of 0.05, a later analysis linked 16,951 TCR beta sequences to specific HLA alleles. Because counts were too low, some 17 rarely observed V segments, including chromosome 9 orphons, were left out of the earlier analysis of 500 to 650 of the donors. Assigning TCR associations to individual alleles was difficult when HLA alleles, especially DR and DQ, strongly co-occurred. Compared with equally common non-associated chains, HLA-associated TCR beta chains in a later analysis were more clonally expanded and had lower generation probabilities. A cluster of highly shared sequence variants was judged likely to represent a technical artifact of the sequencing pipeline. Presence/absence analyses assumed roughly uniform sequencing depth across donors, an assumption that may not hold. According to a later analysis, parvovirus B19, influenza, CMV and Epstein-Barr virus appeared linked to several top co-occurrence clusters. According to the authors, the approach could potentially be generalized to other disease states and immunological phenotypes. A further reported finding was that TCR beta sequences accurately predicted the HLA-A and HLA-B alleles for most subjects in the first cohort. CMV serostatus was the only immune exposure information available for the cohort. The study gave a list of more than 150 TCR beta chains associated with cytomegalovirus. A later analysis found that TCR association rates varied across HLA loci, with DRB1 alleles showing the most associated TCRs and HLA-C alleles the fewest. The 87-base-pair reads could not distinguish some IMGT-functional V segments, including TRBV6-2 and TRBV6-3, so those segments were excluded. In this cohort, only TCR beta chains were sequenced, and detectable features were limited by the absence of alpha or paired-chain data. In a later analysis, most CMV-associated TCR beta chains were found to appear HLA-restricted, with HLA associations seemingly driven largely by CMV exposure. A few of the identified cytomegalovirus-associated TCR beta chains were confirmed in vitro to be specific for cytomegalovirus antigens. In an earlier analysis of 450 to 750 of the donors, most TCR beta V segments appeared in productive rearrangements about 90% or about 30% of the time, broadly matching IMGT annotations.

Sample: PBMCs. The sequence links TRBV28 to TRBJ2-3; 12 of the junction bases match TRBD2. The TCR sequence derives from a young man in good health and CMV-seronegative. CDR3 sequence: CASSPRTSGVEYF. Read as DNA, the sequence is TGTGCCAGCAGTCCTCGGACTAGCGGGGTCGAGTATTTT. The reference TRBV28 and TRBJ2-3 proteins fill in what lies around the CDR3, so the full variable domain reads DVKVTQSSRYLVKRTGEKVFLECVQDMDHENMFWYRQDPGLGLRLIYFSYDVKMKEKGDIPEGYSVSREKKERFSLILESASTNQTSMYLCASSPRTSGVEYFGPGTRLTVL.